This TCR beta chain was sequenced in a study of CD8+CD57+ T cells in acquired aplastic anemia. The overall study: Each DNA sample taken from sorted CD4+ and CD8+ cells came to around 3.4 ug on average.

With 4 bases removed from V and 1 base from J, the gap between germline ends came to 7 bases. The length of the CDR3 is 12 residues. CDR1 and CDR2 from the germline V gene are SQVTM and ANQGSEA. For sequencing, patients were chosen who had shown expansion of CD8+CD57+ cells by flow cytometry. Among the patients, all had severe acquired aplastic anemia. The sample holds a few counts of this clonotype. Antigen unknown. TCR beta VDJ and CDR3 were profiled, and genomic DNA was the template. TCRdb processed the reads anew with MiXCR; each CDR3 protein has one entry. The sample has 150,000 to 180,000 distinct CDR3 sequences, 52% seen once; the top ten hold about an eighth. Findings and caveats of the study: Simpson's diversity of CD8+ cells was not significantly different in patients compared with controls. Sharing between patients and controls was observed for twenty-nine CD8+ CDR3 sequences.

This TCR came from a human donor with aplastic anemia. The chain joins TRBV29-1 to TRBJ2-5; D is unclear. The sample taken for sequencing was sorted CD4+, CD8+, or CD8+CD57+ T cells (not recorded which) from PBMCs. CDR3 coding DNA: TGCAGCGTTGGCCAACTCCAAGAGACCCAGTACTTC. Encoded protein: CSVGQLQETQYF.